Listed here are 5 T cell receptor beta chains from one sample, sequenced in a study of Graves' ophthalmopathy and Graves' hyperthyroidism. RNA transcripts provided the template for amplifying TCR beta CDR3 regions. HTBI-primed first-round RT-PCR preceded second-round multiplex PCR. A single record per CDR3 protein comes from TCRdb applying MiXCR to the multiplex PCR reads. The data hold 400,000 to 450,000 distinct CDR3 sequences, with roughly 21% observed a single time. The sequenced material came from peripheral blood. The receptors derive from a woman under 30 with stable Graves' hyperthyroidism.

V and J are TRBV27 and TRBJ1-1; no reliable D call. CDR1 MNHEY and CDR2 SMNVEV come from the germline V gene (reference sequence). The CDR3 totals 13 residues. Deletions cut 8 bases from V and 4 bases from J, with 14 bases between. CDR3 protein: CASGRVGITEAFF. CDR3 nucleotides: TGTGCCAGCGGGAGGGTCGGGATCACTGAAGCTTTCTTT.

This clonotype was seen a few times. This chain uses TRBV11-3 with TRBJ2-7; possibly TRBD1 for D (5 bases). Trimming left V 0 bases short and J 5 bases short, with 8 bases between. Per germline, CDR1 SGHNT and CDR2 YENEEA. The CDR3 runs 13 residues. The DNA for the CDR3 is TGTGCCAGCAGCTTAGACAGGGCTCACGAGCAGTACTTC. This encodes CASSLDRAHEQYF.

The chain couples TRBV12-3 or TRBV12-4 to TRBJ2-7; the match to TRBD2 covers 7 bases. V dropped 7 bases and J dropped 5; count of bases not matched to a gene: 17. The CDR3 has 16 amino acids. CDR3 in DNA: TGTGCCAGCACCCTGGGGAGGGGCGGTATAGCGGACGAGCAGTACTTC. Its protein product is CASTLGRGGIADEQYF.

The chain combines TRBV19 with TRBJ2-2, with TRBD2 matching 9 bases. CDR1 is LNHDA, CDR2 SQIVND, per germline (reference sequence). V dropped 6 bases and J dropped 4; count of bases not matched to a gene: 6. This CDR3 is 15 amino acids long. The CDR3 region has the DNA TGTGCCAGTAGCCCACTAGCGGGCTTCACCGGGGAGCTGTTTTTT. This translates into CASSPLAGFTGELFF.

This clonotype occurred many times. This chain uses TRBV10-2 with TRBJ2-5; maybe TRBD2 (6 bases). The germline CDR1 and CDR2 sequences are WSHSY and SAAADI. V was cut by 4 bases and J by 6 bases, with 15 bases left in between. CDR3 size: 14 residues. The CDR3 region is CASSGRDAKKTQYF. The CDR3 nucleotides are TGCGCCAGCAGTGGGCGGGACGCCAAGAAGACCCAGTACTTC.